The 7 T cell receptor beta chains given below trace back to one sample, sequenced in a study of siplizumab effects on memory and regulatory T cells. This table comes from immunoSEQ multiplex PCR, and its TCRdb copy is limited to in-frame clones, with some not included. This table holds under 100,000 clones, 85% to 95% found once. Material for sequencing was non-Treg CD4+ T cells sorted from blood. The source of these receptors is a human donor in good health.

J is TRBJ1-1 and V is TRBV18; TRBD1 matches at 7 bases. The V and J ends lost 6 bases and 10 bases, in that order; junction bases with no gene match: 17. This CDR3 has 15 residues. The germline V gene encodes CDR1 KGHSH and CDR2 LQKENI. CDR3 in DNA: TGTGCCAGCTCCCTTGGAACAGGGGTCGCCTCCAGAGCTTTCTTT. Protein: CASSLGTGVASRAFF.

The rearrangement links TRBV5-5 to TRBJ2-7; D gene uncertain. Looked up from germline, CDR1 is SGHKS and CDR2 is YYEKEE (reference sequence). The CDR3 is 12 amino acids. The V end was cut by 3 bases, the J end by 1 base, with 5 bases between. The CDR3 here is CASSSVSYEQYF. In DNA form, the CDR3 reads TGTGCCAGCAGCTCGGTGTCCTACGAGCAGTACTTC.

This rearrangement joins TRBV21-1 to TRBJ2-2; TRBD1, the table's D call, lacks a check against the DNA. TRBV21-1 is labeled a pseudogene. There are 15 residues in the CDR3. The CDR3 DNA reads as TGTGCCAGCAGCCTTGGGACAGGGAACACCGGGGAGCTGTTTTTT. Residues: CASSLGTGNTGELFF.

This chain joins TRBV19 and TRBJ1-5; TRBD1 matches 9 bases. Trimming removed 4 bases from V and 7 bases from J; junction bases left unmatched: 8. Per the germline V gene, CDR1 is LNHDA and CDR2 is SQIVND (reference sequence). CDR3 length: 15 amino acids. As DNA, the CDR3 is TGTGCCAGTAGTACTCCCGGGACAGGGTACCAGCCCCAGCATTTT. Encoded protein: CASSTPGTGYQPQHF.

V gene TRBV6-6 combines with J gene TRBJ1-5; D not certain. Germline values: CDR1 MNHNY, CDR2 SVGAGI (reference sequence). The CDR3 has 14 amino acids. V was shortened by 4 bases and J by 0 bases, with 7 bases between the two germline ends. CDR3 amino acids: CASSLYDSNQPQHF. DNA for the CDR3: TGTGCCAGCAGTTTATACGATAGCAATCAGCCCCAGCATTTT.

V and J are TRBV2 and TRBJ1-2, with a tentative D call TRBD1 (6 bases). The CDR3 length is 14 residues. In germline, CDR1 is SNHLY, CDR2 FYNNEI. Deletions cut 7 bases from V and 2 bases from J, with 14 bases between. The CDR3 spells CASIGGRGNYGYTF. The CDR3, as DNA: TGTGCCAGCATCGGGGGGCGAGGGAACTATGGCTACACCTTC.

The chain couples TRBV11-3 to TRBJ2-7; D is ambiguous. Germline CDR1 and CDR2: SGHNT and YENEEA. The CDR3 is made up of 13 amino acids. Trimming shortened V by 8 bases and J by 3 bases, and 14 bases separated the two germline ends. Here the CDR3 DNA reads TGTGCCAGCTCCTATGGGGTAGGCTACGAGCAGTACTTC. As protein: CASSYGVGYEQYF.